This T cell receptor (beta chain) came from a study of blood T cell repertoires in COVID-19. Across the study: Specimens from acute and convalescent COVID-19 originated in the United States, Italy and Spain. Sources were T cells, B-cell-depleted T cells, or PBMCs; the material itself was cDNA or gDNA.

How the authors handled the data: Counts of nucleated cells, estimated from reference gene primer amplification, were obtained. Libraries were prepared by immunoSEQ multiplex PCR; TCRdb keeps only in-frame clonotypes and omits some of them. V, J and clone size are those of that table, while D and trimming were read from the DNA. The table includes over 120,000 clones, about four fifths detected once. In germline, CDR1 is MGHDK, CDR2 SYGVNS. The length of the CDR3 is 13 residues. V gave up 3 bases and J gave up 3 bases, with 9 bases separating them. Material: peripheral blood. J is TRBJ2-7 and V is TRBV25-1, with D perhaps TRBD2 (6 bases). The sequence was obtained from a man aged 65 to 85 who had recovered from COVID-19. The CDR3 loop is CASSEASDYEQYF. CDR3 bases: TGTGCCAGCAGTGAGGCTAGCGACTACGAGCAGTACTTC.